The 19 T cell receptor beta chains reported below all come from one sample, sequenced in a study of T cell changes during pregnancy in multiple sclerosis. The data were produced by immunoSEQ multiplex PCR, yet TCRdb's version contains in-frame clones alone and is incomplete. Found here are approximately 28,000 clones, under 90% of them singletons; the top ten hold 8.3%. Source: CD8+ T cells from peripheral blood mononuclear cells, taken after pregnancy. Receptors were obtained from a female donor with multiple sclerosis, enrolled in a pregnancy study.

The table lists this clone with a few counts. The chain uses TRBV2 and TRBJ1-1; possible D gene TRBD1, 6 bases. This CDR3 has 13 residues. CDR1 is SNHLY and CDR2 is FYNNEI in the germline V gene. V was shortened by 6 bases and J by 8 bases, with 16 bases between the two germline ends. The CDR3: CASSLITGTEAFF. The DNA for the CDR3 is TGTGCCAGCAGCCTTATTACAGGGACCGAAGCTTTCTTT.

The rearrangement joins TRBV6-5 to TRBJ1-2, with D perhaps TRBD1 (5 bases). CDR3 length: 16 residues. Per germline, CDR1 MNHEY and CDR2 SVGAGI. The germline V and J ends were trimmed by 0 bases and 5 bases, with 16 bases remaining between them. The CDR3 sequence: CASSYSISGPGYGYTF. DNA for the CDR3: TGTGCCAGCAGTTACTCGATTTCAGGGCCAGGGTATGGCTACACCTTC.

The rearrangement links TRBV18 to TRBJ1-4; D may be TRBD1 (6 bases). CDR3 size: 18 residues. V lost 4 bases to trimming and J lost 2 bases, with 20 bases between them. CDR1 and CDR2 from the germline V gene are KGHSH and LQKENI. CDR3 region: CASSRLQGLESTNEKLFF. DNA for the CDR3: TGTGCCAGCTCACGACTACAGGGTCTAGAATCGACTAATGAAAAACTGTTTTTT.

This clone was recorded a few times. CDR3 amino acids: CASSQGTGLGNTIYF. In DNA, the CDR3 is TGCGCCAGCAGCCAAGGGACAGGCCTCGGAAACACCATATATTTT. V is TRBV4-3 and J is TRBJ1-3, with 7 bases matching TRBD1. The CDR3 sequence is 15 residues long. V lost 1 base and J lost 4; bases outside the gene matches: 4. Germline CDR1 reads LGHNA; CDR2 reads YSLEER.

CDR3 loop: CASSEGWGGTGPWGQYF. CDR3 coding DNA: TGTGCCAGCAGTGAAGGTTGGGGTGGGACAGGGCCCTGGGGTCAGTACTTC. The chain is built from TRBV2 and TRBJ2-4, with 9 bases fitting TRBD1. The CDR3 spans 17 residues. CDR1 and CDR2 from the germline V gene are SNHLY and FYNNEI. The V segment lost 1 base and the J segment 12 bases; nucleotides outside the gene matches: 16.

The J gene is TRBJ2-6, the V gene TRBV28; possible D gene TRBD2, 5 bases. V dropped 7 bases and J dropped 0 bases, with 13 bases sitting between them. Per the germline V gene, CDR1 is MDHEN and CDR2 is SYDVKM. This CDR3 region has 16 residues. The CDR3 nucleotides read TGTGCCAGCACTCTCGGCGGGCGCTCTGGGGCCAACGTCCTGACTTTC. Translating it yields CASTLGGRSGANVLTF. The full variable domain, with the rest looked up from reference TRBV28 and TRBJ2-6, is DVKVTQSSRYLVKRTGEKVFLECVQDMDHENMFWYRQDPGLGLRLIYFSYDVKMKEKGDIPEGYSVSREKKERFSLILESASTNQTSMYLCASTLGGRSGANVLTFGAGSRLTVL.

This sequence joins TRBV9 and TRBJ2-2; 7 nucleotides align to TRBD2. The germline CDR1 and CDR2 sequences are SGDLS and YYNGEE. The junction had 12 bases not matched to a gene; V was cut back by 4 bases and J by 3 bases. This CDR3 is built from 17 residues. The CDR3 DNA follows: TGTGCCAGCAGCACCAACGCTAATCGGGGGGACACCGGGGAGCTGTTTTTT. As protein: CASSTNANRGDTGELFF.

The CDR3 here is CASSLASMGPGDTQYF. CDR3 sequence (DNA): TGCGCCAGCAGCTTGGCCTCGATGGGGCCCGGAGATACGCAGTATTTT. V gene TRBV5-1 combines with J gene TRBJ2-3; weak D call: TRBD1 (5 bases). CDR3 length: 16 amino acids. CDR1 SGHRS and CDR2 YFSETQ come from the germline V gene. Deletions cut 0 bases from V and 5 bases from J, with 16 bases between. Drawing the rest from reference TRBV5-1 and TRBJ2-3, the complete variable domain is KAGVTQTPRYLIKTRGQQVTLSCSPISGHRSVSWYQQTPGQGLQFLFEYFSETQRNKGNFPGRFSGRQFSNSRSEMNVSTLELGDSALYLCASSLASMGPGDTQYFGPGTRLTVL.

This sequence joins TRBV6-4 and TRBJ2-1, with 9 bases fitting TRBD1. Losses at the gene ends were 0 bases for V and 5 bases for J; bases not matched to a gene: 5. Per the germline V gene, CDR1 is MRHNA and CDR2 is SNTAGT. The CDR3 is 16 amino acids. This CDR3 reads CASSDSPGQGNNEQFF. In DNA form, the CDR3 reads TGTGCCAGCAGTGACTCTCCGGGACAGGGAAACAATGAGCAGTTCTTC.

The V call is TRBV4-1, the J call TRBJ1-2; 7 bases map to TRBD1. The CDR3 is 16 residues long. The J segment lost 3 bases and the V segment lost 4 bases, leaving 11 bases of the junction unmatched. Germline lookup yields CDR1 MGHRA and CDR2 YSYEKL. CDR3 region: CASSLRDSSFYYGYTF. As DNA, the CDR3 is TGCGCCAGCAGCCTTCGGGACAGTTCTTTTTACTATGGCTACACCTTC.

V is TRBV27 and J is TRBJ2-7; 7 nucleotides line up with TRBD1. The CDR3 loop spans 14 amino acids. V was clipped by 3 bases and J by 0 bases; unmatched bases: 2. Looked up from germline, CDR1 is MNHEY and CDR2 is SMNVEV (reference sequence). CDR3 coding DNA: TGTGCCAGCAGTTTCCAGGGGGACTCCTACGAGCAGTACTTC. Protein product: CASSFQGDSYEQYF.

Notes on this clone: Other DNA variants within this sample encode the same CDR3. The chain has TRBV6-1 and TRBJ2-7, with 11 bases that match TRBD1. This CDR3 contains 15 residues. Germline loops: CDR1 MNHNS, CDR2 SASEGT. Germline trimming cut 3 bases from V and 0 bases from J; bases unmatched to any gene: 1. CDR3 sequence: CASSEGTGGSYEQYF. In DNA, the CDR3 is TGTGCCAGCAGTGAGGGGACAGGGGGCTCCTACGAGCAGTACTTC.

The rearrangement uses TRBV19 and TRBJ1-1, with D tentatively TRBD1 (6 bases). Germline V lookup: CDR1 LNHDA, CDR2 SQIVND (reference sequence). V gave up 3 bases and J gave up 5 bases, with 13 bases separating them. CDR3 length: 14 residues. Written as DNA, the CDR3 is TGTGCCAGTAGTATGTCATTAGGGGGTACTGAAGCTTTCTTT. Its protein product is CASSMSLGGTEAFF.

V gene TRBV5-1 combines with J gene TRBJ1-6; 8 positions agree with TRBD1. Germline V CDR1 and CDR2: SGHRS, YFSETQ. V gave up 0 bases and J gave up 10 bases; unmatched junction bases: 9. There are 16 residues in the CDR3. Written as DNA, the CDR3 is TGCGCCAGCAGCTTGGCCACGACAGGGGTCAGATCACCCCTCCACTTT. Translated: CASSLATTGVRSPLHF.

The CDR3 protein is CASSLWRSGPIQETQYF. As DNA, the CDR3 is TGTGCCAGCAGCTTATGGAGGAGCGGCCCGATACAAGAGACCCAGTACTTC. This chain connects TRBV7-2 to TRBJ2-5; TRBD2 is a possible D gene (5 bases). The V end was cut by 2 bases, the J end by 2 bases, with 18 bases between. The V gene's germline CDR1 is SGHTA and CDR2 FQGNSA. The CDR3 is made up of 17 amino acids. Filled out from reference TRBV7-2 and TRBJ2-5, the complete variable domain reads GAGVSQSPSNKVTEKGKDVELRCDPISGHTALYWYRQSLGQGLEFLIYFQGNSAPDKSGLPSDRFSAERTGGSVSTLTIQRTQQEDSAVYLCASSLWRSGPIQETQYFGPGTRLLVL.

The chain has TRBV27 and TRBJ1-1; D is ambiguous. Germline V CDR1 and CDR2: MNHEY, SMNVEV (reference sequence). V was shortened by 3 bases and J by 3 bases, with 17 bases between the two germline ends. This CDR3 has 16 amino acids. The CDR3 DNA reads as TGTGCCAGCAGTTTCACCTTACTTATGTTTGACACTGAAGCTTTCTTT. Its translation is CASSFTLLMFDTEAFF.

V is TRBV14 and J is TRBJ1-4; 8 bases are shared with TRBD1. Germline CDR1 reads SGHDN; CDR2 reads FVKESK. The CDR3 has 15 amino acids. The junction had 6 bases not matched to a gene; V was cut back by 4 bases and J by 5 bases. In nucleotides, the CDR3 is TGTGCCAGCAGCCCACAAAGGACAGGGAATGAAAAACTGTTTTTT. Protein: CASSPQRTGNEKLFF.

The chain employs TRBV30 and TRBJ2-7; 7 positions agree with TRBD1. The CDR3 runs to 13 residues. Germline V CDR1 and CDR2: GTSNPN, SVGIG (reference sequence). Losses at the gene ends were 3 bases for V and 5 bases for J; bases not matched to a gene: 7. The CDR3 sequence: CAWSATGRDEQYF. The CDR3 DNA is TGTGCCTGGAGCGCGACAGGGCGGGACGAGCAGTACTTC.

The rearrangement uses TRBV6-6 and TRBJ2-7; possible D gene TRBD2, 5 bases. The CDR3 covers 13 residues. Germline CDR1 MNHNY, CDR2 SVGAGI (reference sequence). Trimming cost V 3 bases and J 4 bases, with 10 bases left between them. DNA of the CDR3: TGTGCCAGCAGTTATAGCGAGGCATACGAGCAGTACTTC. Its translation: CASSYSEAYEQYF.